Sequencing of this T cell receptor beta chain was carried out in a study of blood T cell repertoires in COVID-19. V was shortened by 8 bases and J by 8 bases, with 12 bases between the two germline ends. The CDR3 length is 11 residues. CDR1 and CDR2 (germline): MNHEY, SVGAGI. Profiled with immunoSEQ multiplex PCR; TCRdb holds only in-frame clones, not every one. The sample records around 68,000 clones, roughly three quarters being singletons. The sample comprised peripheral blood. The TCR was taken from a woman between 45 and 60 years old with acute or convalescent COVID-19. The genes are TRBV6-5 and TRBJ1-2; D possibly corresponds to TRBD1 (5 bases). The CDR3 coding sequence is TGTGCCAGCGCGCCGGGGGTCGGCTACACCTTC. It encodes CASAPGVGYTF.